This T cell receptor beta chain is from a study of T-cell memory formation after mild COVID-19. Study overall: The TCR clusters were mostly specific to one donor.

Notes on the study in general: Some SARS-CoV-2-responding clones were already detected in memory before infection.

The CDR3 covers 16 residues. In germline, CDR1 is LNHNV, CDR2 YYDKDF (reference sequence). Trimming stripped 0 bases from V and 2 bases from J, with 12 bases between. This clonotype was picked up a small number of times. The antigen remains unidentified. Libraries for TCRalpha and TCRbeta carried sample barcodes and unique molecular identifiers via 5'RACE. TCRdb called the 5' RACE reads again in MiXCR, with one record for every CDR3 protein. The sample has hundreds of thousands of distinct CDR3 sequences, 23% seen once. Sequences were obtained from PBMCs or a T cell subset sorted from them (not recorded which). The TCR comes from an adult woman who had mild COVID-19 (a few samples of this study predate the infection). Cell type and time point are not known. The chain recombines TRBV15 with TRBJ2-3, with D unresolved. Written as DNA, the CDR3 is TGTGCCACCAGCAGAGATCTGGAGCCTATCACAGATACGCAGTATTTT. This translates into CATSRDLEPITDTQYF. The full variable domain, rest sourced from reference TRBV15 and TRBJ2-3, is DAMVIQNPRYQVTQFGKPVTLSCSQTLNHNVMYWYQQKSSQAPKLLFHYYDKDFNNEADTPDNFQSRRPNTSFCFLDIRSPGLGDTAMYLCATSRDLEPITDTQYFGPGTRLTVL.